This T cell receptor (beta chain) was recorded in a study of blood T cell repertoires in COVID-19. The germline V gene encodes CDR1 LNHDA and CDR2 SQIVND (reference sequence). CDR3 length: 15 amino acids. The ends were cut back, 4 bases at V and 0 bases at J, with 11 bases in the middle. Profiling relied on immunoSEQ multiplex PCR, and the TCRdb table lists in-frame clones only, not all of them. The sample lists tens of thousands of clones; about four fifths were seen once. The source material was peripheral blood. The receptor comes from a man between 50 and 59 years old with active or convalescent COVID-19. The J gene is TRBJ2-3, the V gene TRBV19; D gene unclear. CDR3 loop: CASSRAGTSTDTQYF. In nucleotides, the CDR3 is TGTGCCAGTAGTAGGGCAGGAACAAGCACAGATACGCAGTATTTT.